This TCR beta chain emerged from a study of post-analysis software for immune sequencing data. Findings of the study overall: In patients, TRBV5-6, TRBV5-1 and TRBV20-1 belonged to four or five TRBV segments found more frequently than in controls.

Every TCR beta cDNA library bore unique molecular identifiers. TCRdb reprocessed the PCR reads via MiXCR and lists one record per CDR3 protein. The sample has roughly 400,000 distinct CDR3 sequences, less than 40% seen once. There are 14 residues in the CDR3. Looked up from germline, CDR1 is SQVTM and CDR2 is ANQGSEA. V dropped 4 bases and J dropped 5; count of bases not matched to a gene: 10. This clonotype was seen only a few times. The antigen is undetermined. This TCR was recovered from a girl aged 2-10 years with multiple sclerosis. The chain carries TRBV29-1 and TRBJ2-5; 7 bases match TRBD1. The sample taken for sequencing was blood. CDR3 DNA: TGCAGCGTTGTAAGGACAGGCTTAAGGGAGACCCAGTACTTC. Translation: CSVVRTGLRETQYF.